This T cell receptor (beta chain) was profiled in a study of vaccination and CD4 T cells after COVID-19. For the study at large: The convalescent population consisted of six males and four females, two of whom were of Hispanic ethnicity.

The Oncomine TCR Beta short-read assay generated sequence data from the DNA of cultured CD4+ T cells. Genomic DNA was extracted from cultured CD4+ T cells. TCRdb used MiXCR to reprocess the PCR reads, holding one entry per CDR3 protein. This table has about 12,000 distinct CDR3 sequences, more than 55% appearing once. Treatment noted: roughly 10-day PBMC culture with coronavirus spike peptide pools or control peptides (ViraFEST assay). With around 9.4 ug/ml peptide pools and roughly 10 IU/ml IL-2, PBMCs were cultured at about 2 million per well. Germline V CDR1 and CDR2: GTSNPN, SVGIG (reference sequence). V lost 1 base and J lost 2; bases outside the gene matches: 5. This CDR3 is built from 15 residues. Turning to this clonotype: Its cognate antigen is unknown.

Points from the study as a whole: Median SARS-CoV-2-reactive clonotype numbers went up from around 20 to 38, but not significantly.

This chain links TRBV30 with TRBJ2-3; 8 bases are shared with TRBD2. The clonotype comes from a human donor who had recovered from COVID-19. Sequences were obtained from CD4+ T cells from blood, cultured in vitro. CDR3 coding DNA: TGTGCCTGGAGTGGAAGCGGGGGAAACACAGATACGCAGTATTTT. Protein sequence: CAWSGSGGNTDTQYF.